These T cell receptor beta chains were read from a single sample in a study of CD8+CD57+ T cells in acquired aplastic anemia. MiXCR, applied by TCRdb to the reads, yields one record per CDR3 protein. The sample lists around 150,000 distinct CDR3 sequences; under 55% were seen once. The source material was sorted CD4+, CD8+, or CD8+CD57+ T cells (not recorded which) from PBMCs. These receptors all stem from a human donor with aplastic anemia. Each CDR3 is given with its conserved first and last residue. D genes are given only for firm matches. Part of the rows lack a size; the others show once, few, many or a class for expanded clones.

D	V	size	J	DNA	CDR3
-	TRBV7-6	-	TRBJ2-1	TGTGCCAGCAGCTTATCGGGTCATGAGCAGTTCTTC	CASSLSGHEQFF
-	TRBV19	many	TRBJ2-7	TGTGCCAGTGGGCGTGGGGACTACGAGCAGTACTTC	CASGRGDYEQYF
-	TRBV20-1	many	TRBJ2-7	TGCAGTGCTATTAGACCCCAAAGTCCCTACGAGCAGTACTTC	CSAIRPQSPYEQYF
-	TRBV5-1	-	TRBJ1-1	TGCGCCAGCAGCTTGGACCTTCGGGACACTGAAGCTTTCTTT	CASSLDLRDTEAFF
-	TRBV9	many	TRBJ2-1	TGTGCCAGCACCGCGCGACTAGAAAGCAATGAGCAGTTCTTC	CASTARLESNEQFF
-	TRBV10-3	-	TRBJ1-3	TGTGCCATCAGTGGGGGGCCTGGAAACACCATATATTTT	CAISGGPGNTIYF
TRBD1	TRBV25-1	-	TRBJ2-5	TGTGCCAGCAGTGCCAGGGACAGGGGGGAAGAGACCCAGTACTTC	CASSARDRGEETQYF
TRBD1	TRBV20-1	-	TRBJ2-7	TGCAGTGCTAGAGTCCCTACGCTGGACAGGGTCTACGAGCAGTACTTC	CSARVPTLDRVYEQYF
-	TRBV9	many	TRBJ2-1	TGTGCCAGCAGCGGACAGTGGTACAATGAGCAGTTCTTC	CASSGQWYNEQFF
-	TRBV2	few	TRBJ2-7	TGTGCCAGCAGTGTAGGCAGGGTGTCATCTAACGAGCAGTACTTC	CASSVGRVSSNEQYF
-	TRBV6-1	many	TRBJ2-7	TGTGCCAGCATGTCTCCCGCCTACGAGCAGTACTTC	CASMSPAYEQYF
-	TRBV5-1	many	TRBJ2-7	TGCGCCAGCAGCTTGACGGGACATACCTACGAGCAGTACTTC	CASSLTGHTYEQYF
TRBD1	TRBV2	-	TRBJ1-5	TGTGCCAGCAGCTCTGACGGACAGGGATCTCAGCCCCAGCATTTT	CASSSDGQGSQPQHF
-	TRBV10-3	-	TRBJ2-7	TGTGCCATCAGTGAAGCGTACGAGCAGTACTTC	CAISEAYEQYF
TRBD1	TRBV29-1	-	TRBJ1-1	TGCAGCGGGAATGACAGGGTCACTGAAGCTTTCTTT	CSGNDRVTEAFF
TRBD2	TRBV7-8	-	TRBJ2-5	TGTGCCAGCCCTAGCGGGAGAGGAGAGACCCAGTACTTC	CASPSGRGETQYF
-	TRBV7-2	-	TRBJ2-7	TGTGCCAGCAGCTTGAACAGGGTCTACGAGCAGTACTTC	CASSLNRVYEQYF
TRBD1	TRBV6-1	many	TRBJ2-3	TGTGCCAGCAGACTACAGGGGGTAAGGACAGATACGCAGTATTTT	CASRLQGVRTDTQYF
TRBD1	TRBV19	many	TRBJ2-7	TGTGCCAGTAGTCGTCCGGGACAGGGGGCGTACTACGAGCAGTACTTC	CASSRPGQGAYYEQYF
-	TRBV6-5	many	TRBJ2-7	TGTGCCAGCAGTTACCCCACCGGGGCCCGCCTCTACGAGCAGTACTTC	CASSYPTGARLYEQYF
-	TRBV4-3	many	TRBJ2-5	TGCGCCAGCAGCCAAGATTTTCACAGGGCAGAGACCCAGTACTTC	CASSQDFHRAETQYF
TRBD2	TRBV15	-	TRBJ2-5	TGTGCCACCAGCAGAGAAATGAGCGGGGTGGCGGCGGAGACCCAGTACTTC	CATSREMSGVAAETQYF
-	TRBV15	-	TRBJ2-7	TGTGCCACCAGCAGAGATCCGGCCCCCCTCGAGCAGTACTTC	CATSRDPAPLEQYF
-	TRBV5-1	-	TRBJ1-6	TGCGCCAGCAGCCAACTACAGGGTTTGGGGTCACCCCTCCACTTT	CASSQLQGLGSPLHF
-	TRBV6-5	many	TRBJ2-7	TGTGCCAGCAGTTATTTGGGCGGGCGCGACTACGAGCAGTACTTC	CASSYLGGRDYEQYF
-	TRBV7-8	-	TRBJ2-1	TGTGCCAGCAGCATCCAACCCACTAGCTATGAGCAGTTCTTC	CASSIQPTSYEQFF
-	TRBV25-1	-	TRBJ2-7	TGTGCCAGCAGTGGGGGCGTGCAGGGAGGATTTAAGTTC	CASSGGVQGGFKF
TRBD1	TRBV10-1	-	TRBJ2-7	TGCGCCAGCAGTATGGATGGCCAGGGGGCTTGGGAGCAGTACTTC	CASSMDGQGAWEQYF
-	TRBV3-1	few	TRBJ1-3	TGTGCCAGCAGCCCCTTTGAGAGCTCTGGAAACACCATATATTTT	CASSPFESSGNTIYF
TRBD2	TRBV7-2	-	TRBJ2-7	TGTGCCAGCAGCCAAAGCGGGGGGGCGACCTACGAGCAGTACTTC	CASSQSGGATYEQYF
-	TRBV5-1	many	TRBJ2-5	TGCGCCAGCAGCTTGGATCAGGGCCGGAGATGGGAGACCCAGTACTTC	CASSLDQGRRWETQYF
TRBD1	TRBV20-1	many	TRBJ2-4	TGCAGTGCTTCCAAGGGACAGGGGGGCACCCTAGCCAAAAACATTCAGTACTTC	CSASKGQGGTLAKNIQYF
TRBD2	TRBV24-1	-	TRBJ2-3	TGTGCCACCAGTGATTCTCGGAGTAGCGGGGGCACAGATACGCAGTATTTT	CATSDSRSSGGTDTQYF
TRBD1	TRBV20-1	many	TRBJ1-6	TGCAGTGCTTTTTTAGGGGGACAGGGTGATTCACCCCTCCACTTT	CSAFLGGQGDSPLHF
TRBD1	TRBV9	many	TRBJ1-1	TGTGCCAGCAGCGGCGGACAGGGGGACACTGAAGCTTTCTTT	CASSGGQGDTEAFF
TRBD1	TRBV5-4	-	TRBJ2-6	TGTGCCAGCAGCTCCCGGGACAGGGGTGGGGCCAACGTCCTGACTTTC	CASSSRDRGGANVLTF
-	TRBV15	once	TRBJ2-3	TGTGCCACCAGCAGAGATCTTGGACGCACAGATACGCAGTATTTT	CATSRDLGRTDTQYF